The source of this T cell receptor (beta chain) is a study of cytomegalovirus exposure and HLA in healthy donors (dated by TCRdb to 2017 to 2019). With respect to the entire study: According to a later analysis, one platform produced both the roughly 120 validation repertoires and the roughly 660 repertoires of the first cohort. The study was designed to test whether signatures of past pathogen exposure could be identified by cataloging public T cell receptors. Besides the first cohort of more than 650 subjects, a separate validation cohort made up of 120 different subjects was used. High-throughput TCR immunosequencing, statistical association of individual TCRs with disease status, and machine learning were combined to predict cytomegalovirus infection status. Study-wide conclusions, independent of this receptor: The classifier was reported to diagnose cytomegalovirus status with high specificity and sensitivity in both the original cohort and the validation cohort. While some public TCRs were present in many individuals, most TCR sequences turned up only very rarely across donors. According to the authors, the approach could potentially be generalized to other disease states and immunological phenotypes. Subsequent analysis determined that TCRs grouped into clusters in the first cohort also showed a tendency toward co-occurrence across the 120 or so validation repertoires, and approximately 94% of cluster scores exceeded 0. A few of the identified cytomegalovirus-associated TCR beta chains were confirmed in vitro to be specific for cytomegalovirus antigens. A later analysis lacked HLA typing for the validation cohort, so it scored co-occurrence in that cohort across all 120 repertoires. In the study, about 150 TCR beta chains were listed as associated with cytomegalovirus.

Receptor libraries were prepared by the immunoSEQ multiplex PCR assay. The source study handled its data this way. A statistical classification framework was built for diagnosing cytomegalovirus status from the catalog of TCR beta chain sequences. As stored in TCRdb, this immuneACCESS dataset retains in-frame rearrangements with V and J assigned. A fraction of the clones does not appear; measured against another copy, unresolved V genes explain less than half of the discrepancy, and the remainder lacks a known reason. Clone size and the V and J calls come from that table; the DNA yielded D and trimming. The table for this sample lists fewer than 150,000 clones; about nine tenths of them were counted only once. Of the sample, roughly 1.4% falls within the top ten clones. The donors belonged to the validation cohort of about 110 subjects, which was separate from the approximately 660-subject first cohort.

The CDR3 holds 11 amino acids from the cysteine to the phenylalanine. The sequence is cut down to CDR3 DNA, 33 bases in frame from base 1. V lost 7 bases and J lost 2 bases; the stretch between them is 8 bases long. Per the germline V gene, SQVTM is the CDR1 and ANQGSEA is the CDR2. With regard to this clone: The target of this receptor is not known. No much larger clone is present one base from it, and per-base qualities are unavailable.

The V and J genes are TRBV29-1 and TRBJ1-2; no D gene is confidently identified. The receptor comes from a man younger than 40 in good health and CMV-seronegative. Input material: PBMCs. The DNA reads as follows: TGCAGCGCCGTTTCCAACTATGGCTACACCTTC. The resulting protein is CSAVSNYGYTF.